These 19 T cell receptor beta chains were all obtained from the same sample, sequenced in a study of T cell responses to AZD1222 COVID-19 vaccine. Some clones are missing from TCRdb's copy, which holds only in-frame ones; the method was immunoSEQ multiplex PCR. The top ten hold approximately 17% of the sample, which has over 150,000 clones, roughly 90% seen once. The input for sequencing was peripheral blood, taken on day 0 of AZD1222 vaccination. These TCRs come from an adult in good health.

CDR3 coding DNA: TGTGCCAGCAGCTTCTCCCTCCAGGGGGACTATGGCTACACCTTC. Its translation is CASSFSLQGDYGYTF. This sequence joins TRBV13 and TRBJ1-2, with 7 bases fitting TRBD1. The germline gives CDR1 PRHDT, CDR2 FYEKMQ (reference sequence). The J segment lost 3 bases and the V segment lost 3 bases, leaving 7 bases of the junction unmatched. This CDR3 has 15 amino acids.

A single count supports this clone. This chain connects TRBV5-1 to TRBJ1-1; 11 bases match TRBD1. This CDR3 spans 15 amino acids. V lost 4 bases to trimming and J lost 4 bases; unmatched junction nucleotides: 6. Germline loops: CDR1 SGHRS, CDR2 YFSETQ. The chain's CDR3 is CASSPSGTGGTEAFF. The CDR3 region has the DNA TGCGCCAGCAGCCCCTCCGGGACAGGGGGCACTGAAGCTTTCTTT. Based on the CDR3 plus reference TRBV5-1 and TRBJ1-1, the full variable domain is KAGVTQTPRYLIKTRGQQVTLSCSPISGHRSVSWYQQTPGQGLQFLFEYFSETQRNKGNFPGRFSGRQFSNSRSEMNVSTLELGDSALYLCASSPSGTGGTEAFFGQGTRLTVV.

The V call is TRBV21-1, the J call TRBJ1-6. TRBV21-1 is tagged as a pseudogene. The CDR3 runs to 11 residues. The CDR3 region has the DNA TGTGCCAGCAGCAACCGGGGGGTAGAGGGCTTT. Protein sequence: CASSNRGVEGF.

CDR3 nucleotide sequence: TGTGCCAGCAGCGTAGTATCTGGGGGCCTCTCTGGAAACACCATATATTTT. Residues: CASSVVSGGLSGNTIYF. The rearrangement uses TRBV9 and TRBJ1-3; D may be TRBD1 (6 bases). The CDR3 sequence is 17 residues long. Germline V CDR1 and CDR2: SGDLS, YYNGEE. The V end lost 0 bases, the J end lost 0 bases, and 13 bases lay between the germline ends.

CDR3 coding DNA: TGCGCCAGCAGCCAAGAGGAGCGGGGCTACCTAGGGACCCAGTACTTC. It codes for CASSQEERGYLGTQYF. The chain links TRBV4-1 to TRBJ2-5; 7 nucleotides match TRBD2. The V gene's germline CDR1 is MGHRA and CDR2 YSYEKL. The junction had 11 bases not matched to a gene; V was cut back by 0 bases and J by 7 bases. This CDR3 is built from 16 residues.

The chain carries TRBV2 and TRBJ2-2; D possibly matches TRBD1 or TRBD2 (5 bases each). There are 14 residues in the CDR3. Germline assignment: CDR1 SNHLY and CDR2 FYNNEI. Trimming took off 6 bases at V and 4 bases at J, with 12 bases between the two ends. CDR3 amino acids: CASSVGGGTGELFF. In nucleotides, the CDR3 is TGTGCCAGCAGCGTTGGGGGTGGCACCGGGGAGCTGTTTTTT.

This clone has just a few counts. DNA for the CDR3: TGTGCCAGCAGCCAAGGGCAGGTGGGCACAGATACGCAGTATTTT. Protein product: CASSQGQVGTDTQYF. This chain joins TRBV3-1 (or the pseudogene TRBV3-2) and TRBJ2-3; D is ambiguous. Germline CDR1 LGHDT, CDR2 YNNKEL (reference sequence). V was pared by 1 base and J by 1 base, with 9 bases between. The CDR3 is 15 amino acids.

This clone was observed a handful of times. The rearrangement links TRBV9 to TRBJ1-4, with unresolved D. The V gene's germline CDR1 is SGDLS and CDR2 YYNGEE. This CDR3 has 15 amino acids. V lost 1 base, J lost 0 bases, and 7 bases lay in between. CDR3 coding DNA: TGTGCCAGCAGCGTATCGCCCTCAACTAATGAAAAACTGTTTTTT. Translating gives CASSVSPSTNEKLFF.

In the case of this clone: Other DNA sequences of this sample code for an identical CDR3. V is TRBV9 and J is TRBJ1-6; 9 bases match TRBD1. Germline CDR1 SGDLS, CDR2 YYNGEE. CDR3 length equals 15 residues. The ends lost 3 bases at V and 7 bases at J; junction bases unmatched: 5. This CDR3 reads CASSAGQGGNSPLHF. In nucleotides, the CDR3 is TGTGCCAGCAGCGCGGGACAGGGTGGAAATTCACCCCTCCACTTT.

The rearrangement uses TRBV7-8 and TRBJ1-1; D is ambiguous. The CDR3 contains 12 residues. The V end lost 5 bases, the J end lost 0 bases, and 4 bases lay between the germline ends. CDR1 and CDR2 (germline): SGHVS, FQNEAQ. DNA of the CDR3: TGTGCCAGCAGCGTACTGAACACTGAAGCTTTCTTT. Residues: CASSVLNTEAFF.

The chain recombines TRBV11-3 with TRBJ2-2, with D tentatively TRBD2 (6 bases). CDR3 length: 16 residues. Looked up from germline, CDR1 is SGHNT and CDR2 is YENEEA. V was shortened by 2 bases and J by 1 base, with 11 bases between the two germline ends. The CDR3 DNA follows: TGTGCCAGCAGCTTACGCGGGGCGCGGAACACCGGGGAGCTGTTTTTT. This translates into CASSLRGARNTGELFF.

The chain uses TRBV5-1 and TRBJ2-3; D not resolved. V lost 0 bases, J lost 6 bases, and 11 bases lay in between. The germline V gene encodes CDR1 SGHRS and CDR2 YFSETQ. The CDR3 runs to 14 residues. The CDR3 sequence is CASSLAQNGDTQYF. The CDR3, as DNA: TGCGCCAGCAGCTTGGCCCAAAACGGGGATACGCAGTATTTT.

This clone was seen a handful of times. V and J are TRBV7-6 and TRBJ2-2, with 12 bases fitting TRBD2. CDR3 length: 16 residues. Germline assignment: CDR1 SGHVS and CDR2 FNYEAQ. The ends lost 5 bases at V and 4 bases at J; junction bases unmatched: 5. The CDR3 sequence: CASSPQTSGGTGELFF. The CDR3 coding sequence is TGTGCCAGCAGCCCCCAGACTAGCGGGGGCACCGGGGAGCTGTTTTTT.

This chain links TRBV9 with TRBJ1-2; TRBD1 aligns across 8 bases. Germline V gene sequence: CDR1 SGDLS, CDR2 YYNGEE. J gave up 4 bases and V 4 bases, and 6 bases lay outside the gene matches. This CDR3 has 14 amino acids. CDR3 sequence (DNA): TGTGCCAGCAGCCCATCGGGACAGGTCTATGGCTACACCTTC. Translation: CASSPSGQVYGYTF.

The rearrangement links TRBV2 to TRBJ2-4; TRBD2 aligns across 7 bases. This CDR3 has 10 amino acids. Trimming took 8 bases from V and 9 from J; bases not matched to a gene: 1. Per the germline V gene, CDR1 is SNHLY and CDR2 is FYNNEI. The CDR3 DNA follows: TGTGCCAGCGGGGGGGTCATTCAGTACTTC. It codes for CASGGVIQYF.

The J gene is TRBJ2-5, the V gene TRBV7-2, with D perhaps matching TRBD2 (6 bases). CDR1 is SGHTA and CDR2 is FQGNSA in the germline V gene. The CDR3 spans 16 residues. Trimming took 4 bases from V and 4 from J, leaving 19 bases between them. CDR3 DNA: TGTGCCAGCAGCTCCCGATCCCTAGCGCTTGTAGAGACCCAGTACTTC. The encoded protein is CASSSRSLALVETQYF. Full variable domain (missing parts from reference TRBV7-2 and TRBJ2-5): GAGVSQSPSNKVTEKGKDVELRCDPISGHTALYWYRQSLGQGLEFLIYFQGNSAPDKSGLPSDRFSAERTGGSVSTLTIQRTQQEDSAVYLCASSSRSLALVETQYFGPGTRLLVL.

The genes are TRBV6-5 and TRBJ2-3; 10 nucleotides align to TRBD2. V lost 0 bases to trimming and J lost 4 bases; unmatched junction nucleotides: 4. The germline V gene has CDR1 MNHEY and CDR2 SVGAGI. The CDR3 contains 16 residues. In DNA form, the CDR3 reads TGTGCCAGCAGTTACTCTAACCTAGCGGGGGCAGATACGCAGTATTTT. Translating it yields CASSYSNLAGADTQYF.

CDR3: CASSDNGRGETQYF. In DNA, the CDR3 is TGTGCCAGCAGTGACAACGGGAGGGGAGAGACCCAGTACTTC. The V gene is TRBV6-1, the J gene TRBJ2-5, with 8 bases fitting TRBD2. V lost 3 bases, J lost 4 bases, and 4 bases stayed unmatched. Germline values: CDR1 MNHNS, CDR2 SASEGT. The CDR3 consists of 14 residues.

The V and J genes are TRBV5-4 and TRBJ1-2, with D possibly being TRBD1 (6 bases). With 1 base removed from V and 8 bases from J, the gap between germline ends came to 9 bases. Germline loops: CDR1 SGHNT, CDR2 YYREEE (reference sequence). The CDR3 runs to 12 residues. The CDR3 protein is CASSLTDRGYTF. CDR3 DNA: TGTGCCAGCAGCTTGACCGACAGGGGCTACACCTTC.